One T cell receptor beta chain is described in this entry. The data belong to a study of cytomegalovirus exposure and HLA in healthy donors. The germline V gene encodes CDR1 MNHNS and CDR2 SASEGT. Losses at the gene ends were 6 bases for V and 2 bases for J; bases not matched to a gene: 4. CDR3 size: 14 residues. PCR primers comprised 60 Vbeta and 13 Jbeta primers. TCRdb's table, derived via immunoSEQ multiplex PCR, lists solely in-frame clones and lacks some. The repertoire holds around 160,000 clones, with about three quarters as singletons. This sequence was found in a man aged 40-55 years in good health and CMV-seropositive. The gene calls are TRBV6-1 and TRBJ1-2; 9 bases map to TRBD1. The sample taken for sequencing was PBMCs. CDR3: CASRGTGLNYGYTF. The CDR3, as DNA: TGTGCCAGCAGAGGGACAGGGTTAAACTATGGCTACACCTTC.